The T cell receptor beta chain described here comes from a study of beta chain features in type 1 diabetes. General study results and limits: TCRB CDR3s from Type 1 diabetes patients were moderately but significantly shorter in all four CD4+ subsets. Comparison showed that naive, central memory and Treg TCRB repertoires appeared more similar among patients than among healthy donors. In cDNA sequencing, cells with high TCR expression could be over-represented.

All of the isolated RNA was reverse transcribed, so expressed TCRB transcripts were sequenced. Libraries were prepared by immunoSEQ multiplex PCR; TCRdb keeps only in-frame clonotypes and omits some of them. The table has roughly 730,000 clones, about an eighth seen once. About this clone: The target antigen is unknown.

Markers CD45RO/CCR7/CD25/CD127/CD95/CD27 served to sort CD4+ naive, central memory, regulatory and stem cell-like memory cells. The CDR3 sequence is 15 residues long. CDR1 SGHTA and CDR2 FQGTGA come from the germline V gene. V was clipped by 3 bases and J by 6 bases; unmatched bases: 6. The sequenced sample was naive CD4+ T cells from blood. The chain recombines TRBV7-3 with TRBJ2-2; 8 bases match TRBD2. This sequence was found in a man aged 18 to 30 with type 1 diabetes. The CDR3 bases are TGTGCCAGCAGCTTCATAGCGGGGCGGCCCGGGGAGCTGTTTTTT. Its translation: CASSFIAGRPGELFF.